The 7 T cell receptor beta chains below come from one sample, sequenced in a study of shared clonotypes between healthy human individuals. Sequencing used immunoSEQ multiplex PCR; TCRdb keeps in-frame clones, though not all of them. This sample has roughly 1 million clones, with under 80% found just once. The sequenced sample consisted of memory CD4+ T cells sorted from blood. Regarding subset: CD45RA-negative fraction. The receptors here all came from a young man in good health.

The CDR3 sequence: CASSLQSGSYEQYF. The CDR3 nucleotides read TGTGCCAGCAGCTTACAGAGCGGCTCCTACGAGCAGTACTTC. The chain is built from TRBV7-9 and TRBJ2-7, with a possible D match to TRBD2 (5 bases). The CDR3 covers 14 residues. Germline V gene lookup returns CDR1 SEHNR and CDR2 FQNEAQ (reference sequence). With 2 bases removed from V and 0 bases from J, the gap between germline ends came to 8 bases.

This chain connects TRBV18 to TRBJ2-6; TRBD1 aligns across 11 bases. Germline CDR1 and CDR2: KGHSH and LQKENI. Unmatched junction bases numbered 10, after V lost 4 bases and J lost 2 bases. The CDR3 has 19 residues. The CDR3: CASSLMWTGGAAGANVLTF. Written as DNA, the CDR3 is TGTGCCAGCTCACTCATGTGGACAGGGGGCGCCGCTGGGGCCAACGTCCTGACTTTC.

The J gene is TRBJ2-3, the V gene TRBV11-2, with 11 bases identical to TRBD2. CDR1 and CDR2 (germline): SGHAT, FQNNGV. This CDR3 has 18 amino acids. The trim removed 4 bases at V and 4 bases at J, leaving 13 bases unmatched. CDR3: CASSSSGTSGAPPDTQYF. The CDR3 region has the DNA TGTGCCAGCAGCTCATCCGGGACTAGCGGAGCCCCTCCAGATACGCAGTATTTT. The full variable domain, with the rest looked up from reference TRBV11-2 and TRBJ2-3, is EAGVAQSPRYKIIEKRQSVAFWCNPISGHATLYWYQQILGQGPKLLIQFQNNGVVDDSQLPKDRFSAERLKGVDSTLKIQPAKLEDSAVYLCASSSSGTSGAPPDTQYFGPGTRLTVL.

V gene TRBV5-1 combines with J gene TRBJ2-5, with TRBD1 identical over 9 bases. TRBJ2-7 explains the end of the DNA better; the J call may be wrong. Germline V lookup: CDR1 SGHRS, CDR2 YFSETQ. CDR3 length: 15 amino acids. In nucleotides, the CDR3 is TGCGCCAGCAGCTTTGAACAGGGGGCACCCTACGAGCAGTACTTC. As protein: CASSFEQGAPYEQYF.

V gene TRBV9 combines with J gene TRBJ2-3, with D unresolved. The CDR3 spans 13 residues. Germline V lookup: CDR1 SGDLS, CDR2 YYNGEE. The ends were cut back, 2 bases at V and 4 bases at J, with 8 bases in the middle. The CDR3 region is CASSVPVSDTQYF. CDR3 DNA sequence: TGTGCCAGCAGCGTCCCGGTGTCAGATACGCAGTATTTT.

J is TRBJ2-5 and V is TRBV29-1, with a weak D call TRBD1 (6 bases). Gene TRBJ2-7 matches the end of the DNA better, so the J call may be wrong. Germline-derived CDR1 and CDR2 are SQVTM and ANQGSEA. CDR3 size: 14 residues. CDR3 sequence: CSASYPGATGEQYF. The CDR3 coding sequence is TGCAGCGCAAGCTACCCAGGGGCGACGGGCGAGCAGTACTTC.

J is TRBJ1-3 and V is TRBV7-9; tentatively, D is TRBD1 (5 bases). The CDR3 runs to 13 residues. The germline V and J ends were trimmed by 3 bases and 5 bases, with 8 bases remaining between them. In germline, CDR1 is SEHNR, CDR2 FQNEAQ (reference sequence). The CDR3 loop is CASSLGPRNTIYF. The DNA for the CDR3 is TGTGCCAGCAGCTTGGGACCGAGAAACACCATATATTTT.